Below, 28 T cell receptor beta chains from the same sample are listed, as sequenced in a study of shared clonotypes between healthy human individuals. Sequenced by immunoSEQ multiplex PCR; TCRdb stores in-frame clones only, minus some. Among roughly 2,300,000 clones listed, under 95% were seen once. The sequencing sample was made of naive CD4+ T cells from PBMCs. The subset was: CD45RA+ positively selected. These receptors all stem from a man aged 18 to 35 in good health. Some clones in this sample may be carry-over from other donors' samples.

The V gene is TRBV2, the J gene TRBJ1-6; 8 bases line up with TRBD1. The germline gives CDR1 SNHLY, CDR2 FYNNEI. The CDR3 consists of 14 residues. The trim removed 10 bases at V and 7 bases at J, leaving 9 bases unmatched. CDR3 region: CAISRTGNNSPLHF. DNA for the CDR3: TGTGCCATCTCAAGGACAGGGAACAATTCACCCCTCCACTTT.

The J gene is TRBJ2-5, the V gene TRBV6-6, with 10 bases aligning to TRBD2. V trimming: 8 bases; J trimming: 4 bases; junction bases outside the gene matches: 7. The CDR3 has 14 amino acids. CDR1 and CDR2 (germline): MNHNY, SVGAGI (reference sequence). CDR3 region: CASRASGSSETQYF. CDR3 nucleotide sequence: TGTGCCAGCCGGGCTAGCGGGAGCTCAGAGACCCAGTACTTC.

J is TRBJ2-3 and V is TRBV7-9; D may correspond to TRBD1 or TRBD2 (6 bases each). CDR1 is SEHNR and CDR2 is FQNEAQ in the germline V gene (reference sequence). Trimming removed 6 bases from V and 3 bases from J, with 16 bases in between. The CDR3 consists of 15 residues. Here the CDR3 reads CASRGGGSVTDTQYF. For the CDR3, the DNA is TGTGCCAGCAGAGGAGGGGGGAGTGTAACAGATACGCAGTATTTT.

In this sample, this clone turned up a few times. The V call is TRBV5-1, the J call TRBJ2-1, with a weak D call TRBD2 (6 bases). V lost 7 bases and J 6 bases, leaving 17 bases between the germline ends. Germline lookup yields CDR1 SGHRS and CDR2 YFSETQ. The CDR3 spans 14 residues. DNA of the CDR3: TGCGCCAGCCGTCTGGGGGACTTCACCAATGAGCAGTTCTTC. Residues: CASRLGDFTNEQFF.

The genes are TRBV6-1 and TRBJ2-7; D not certain. Trimming cost V 4 bases and J 4 bases, with 8 bases left between them. Germline V gene data show CDR1 as MNHNS and CDR2 as SASEGT. The CDR3 loop spans 12 amino acids. As DNA, the CDR3 is TGTGCCAGCAGTGCTCTATTGTACGAGCAGTACTTC. Amino acids: CASSALLYEQYF.

J is TRBJ2-3 and V is TRBV7-7; 7 bases are a match to TRBD1. The germline gives CDR1 SSHAT, CDR2 FNYEAQ (reference sequence). V dropped 2 bases and J dropped 5; count of bases not matched to a gene: 7. The CDR3 sequence is 15 residues long. CDR3 sequence reads: CASSLIGGVGDTQYF. The CDR3 coding sequence is TGTGCCAGCAGCTTAATAGGGGGCGTCGGAGATACGCAGTATTTT.

The chain combines TRBV7-9 with TRBJ1-4, with D uncertain. In germline, CDR1 is SEHNR, CDR2 FQNEAQ (reference sequence). V lost 4 bases, J lost 7 bases, and 4 bases lay in between. The CDR3 runs 11 residues. Here the CDR3 DNA reads TGTGCCAGCAGCTCTGGTGAAAAACTGTTTTTT. This translates into CASSSGEKLFF. Full variable domain (outside the CDR3, taken from reference TRBV7-9 and TRBJ1-4): DTGVSQNPRHKITKRGQNVTFRCDPISEHNRLYWYRQTLGQGPEFLTYFQNEAQLEKSRLLSDRFSAERPKGSFSTLEIQRTEQGDSAMYLCASSSGEKLFFGSGTQLSVL.

The chain is built from TRBV5-1 and TRBJ2-1, with D possibly TRBD2 on 5 matching bases. With 0 bases removed from V and 0 bases from J, the gap between germline ends came to 10 bases. This CDR3 spans 16 amino acids. The germline V gene has CDR1 SGHRS and CDR2 YFSETQ. The CDR3 sequence is CASSLAGGVSYNEQFF. In DNA form, the CDR3 reads TGCGCCAGCAGCTTGGCCGGAGGTGTCTCCTACAATGAGCAGTTCTTC.

The J gene is TRBJ2-1, the V gene TRBV25-1; unclear D gene. Germline CDR1 MGHDK, CDR2 SYGVNS. The CDR3 contains 14 residues. V was shortened by 3 bases and J by 3 bases, with 9 bases between the two germline ends. CDR3 region: CASSDSVSYNEQFF. CDR3 nucleotides: TGTGCCAGCAGTGATTCCGTCAGCTACAATGAGCAGTTCTTC.

This chain connects TRBV28 to TRBJ2-3; TRBD2 is a possible D gene (5 bases). CDR1 and CDR2 from the germline V gene are MDHEN and SYDVKM. There are 14 residues in the CDR3. V was shortened by 9 bases and J by 3 bases, with 16 bases between the two germline ends. The CDR3 DNA reads TGTGCCAGTGCCCAGCGGTTTGGAACAGATACGCAGTATTTT. Protein: CASAQRFGTDTQYF.

The V call is TRBV28, the J call TRBJ2-3; 9 bases are a match to TRBD2. Germline V CDR1 and CDR2: MDHEN, SYDVKM. CDR3 size: 17 residues. Trimming took 3 bases from V and 5 from J; bases not matched to a gene: 12. This CDR3 reads CASSFFAAGGRKDTQYF. For the CDR3, the DNA is TGTGCCAGCAGTTTTTTCGCAGCGGGAGGACGGAAAGATACGCAGTATTTT.

This clone showed up just once. CDR3 protein: CASSEFPDTQYF. The CDR3 bases are TGTGCCAGCAGTGAATTCCCAGATACGCAGTATTTT. The chain is built from TRBV6-1 and TRBJ2-3; D gene ambiguous. Trimming cost V 2 bases and J 4 bases, with 4 bases left between them. The germline V gene encodes CDR1 MNHNS and CDR2 SASEGT. The CDR3 totals 12 residues.

The chain joins TRBV5-5 to TRBJ2-6; the D gene could be TRBD1 or TRBD2 (6 bases each). This CDR3 is 19 amino acids long. The V gene lost 4 bases and the J gene lost 2 bases, with 22 bases spanning the gap. CDR1 is SGHKS and CDR2 is YYEKEE in the germline V gene (reference sequence). The CDR3, as DNA: TGTGCCAGCAGCCTCGGGGGTTCCGGACAGTCGCCTGGGGCCAACGTCCTGACTTTC. Translated, it gives CASSLGGSGQSPGANVLTF.

The chain is built from TRBV29-1 and TRBJ1-5; 7 bases agree with TRBD1. The CDR3 consists of 13 residues. Per germline, CDR1 SQVTM and CDR2 ANQGSEA. J was trimmed by 5 bases and V by 6 bases; bases with no gene match: 7. For the CDR3, the DNA is TGCAGCGTGGCCGACAGGGTTGATCAGCCCCAGCATTTT. Translating gives CSVADRVDQPQHF.

The rearrangement joins TRBV27 to TRBJ1-5; D is unclear. The CDR3 runs 15 residues. The germline gives CDR1 MNHEY, CDR2 SMNVEV (reference sequence). V lost 6 bases and J lost 5, with 17 bases in between. CDR3 residues: CASSTPIDSDQPQHF. The CDR3 region has the DNA TGTGCCAGCAGCACCCCAATAGATTCCGATCAGCCCCAGCATTTT.

CDR3 nucleotides: TGCGCCAGCACCGAAAGACCTAGTGGCTCCTACAATGAGCAGTTCTTC. This sequence encodes CASTERPSGSYNEQFF. The gene calls are TRBV5-1 and TRBJ2-1; D is ambiguous. Trimming took 6 bases from V and 0 from J, leaving 16 bases between them. The V gene's germline CDR1 is SGHRS and CDR2 YFSETQ. CDR3 length: 16 residues.

For the CDR3, the DNA is TGTGCCAGCAGCTCCAGGACAGGGCGGGAGACCCAGTACTTC. This codes for CASSSRTGRETQYF. The chain uses TRBV7-8 and TRBJ2-5, with TRBD1 matching over 8 bases. There are 14 residues in the CDR3. The junction had 6 bases not matched to a gene; V was cut back by 4 bases and J by 5 bases. Per germline, CDR1 SGHVS and CDR2 FQNEAQ.

The sample holds a few counts of this clone. The sample carries other DNA sequences with the same CDR3. CDR3 sequence reads: CASSLVGTGELFF. CDR3 sequence (DNA): TGTGCCAGCAGCTTGGTGGGCACCGGGGAGCTGTTTTTT. V is TRBV5-6 and J is TRBJ2-2; D gene uncertain. Trimming pared 0 bases from V and 4 bases from J, leaving 4 bases between. Germline CDR1 SGHDT, CDR2 YYEEEE. The CDR3 extends over 13 amino acids.

The CDR3 is CASSSGQGSAGNTIYF. CDR3 DNA: TGTGCCAGCAGCTCGGGACAGGGATCGGCTGGAAACACCATATATTTT. This sequence joins TRBV5-4 and TRBJ1-3; 9 nucleotides line up with TRBD1. The CDR3 has 16 amino acids. Trimming took 3 bases from V and 2 from J; bases not matched to a gene: 6. Looked up from germline, CDR1 is SGHNT and CDR2 is YYREEE (reference sequence).

This chain links TRBV9 with TRBJ2-1; TRBD2 agrees at 16 bases. The junction had 3 bases not matched to a gene; V was cut back by 3 bases and J by 0 bases. The length of the CDR3 is 18 residues. The germline V gene encodes CDR1 SGDLS and CDR2 YYNGEE. CDR3 sequence reads: CASSAGTSGGASYNEQFF. In DNA form, the CDR3 reads TGTGCCAGCAGCGCCGGGACTAGCGGGGGGGCCTCCTACAATGAGCAGTTCTTC.

The gene calls are TRBV4-1 and TRBJ2-1; D call uncertain. Between the trimmed V and J ends, which lost 0 bases and 6 bases, there was a span of 9 bases. Germline CDR1 and CDR2: MGHRA and YSYEKL. The CDR3 has 14 amino acids. Written as DNA, the CDR3 is TGCGCCAGCAGCCAAGATGGTCGGTCCAATGAGCAGTTCTTC. This encodes CASSQDGRSNEQFF.

The CDR3 sequence is CASSLGLGQGSEKLFF. DNA of the CDR3: TGCGCCAGCAGCTTGGGTCTGGGACAGGGTAGCGAAAAACTGTTTTTT. The chain uses TRBV5-1 and TRBJ1-4; 9 bases map to TRBD1. The junction had 8 bases not matched to a gene; V was cut back by 0 bases and J by 8 bases. This CDR3 is built from 16 residues. CDR1 and CDR2 from the germline V gene are SGHRS and YFSETQ. Full variable domain (missing parts from reference TRBV5-1 and TRBJ1-4): KAGVTQTPRYLIKTRGQQVTLSCSPISGHRSVSWYQQTPGQGLQFLFEYFSETQRNKGNFPGRFSGRQFSNSRSEMNVSTLELGDSALYLCASSLGLGQGSEKLFFGSGTQLSVL.

The J gene is TRBJ1-1, the V gene TRBV10-3, with 9 bases lining up with TRBD1. This CDR3 is 14 amino acids long. Germline-derived CDR1 and CDR2 are ENHRY and SYGVKD. With V trimmed by 6 bases and J by 3 bases, 5 bases remained unmatched. CDR3 residues: CAIRPGQGHTEAFF. In DNA, the CDR3 is TGTGCCATCAGACCGGGACAGGGTCACACTGAAGCTTTCTTT.

About this clone itself: Other DNA sequences in the same sample also yield this CDR3. The rearrangement links TRBV7-7 to TRBJ1-1; weak D call: TRBD1 (5 bases). CDR3 size: 13 residues. CDR1 SSHAT and CDR2 FNYEAQ come from the germline V gene (reference sequence). The V and J ends lost 5 bases and 1 base respectively, with 8 bases between them. DNA for the CDR3: TGTGCCAGCAGCCTGGACACGAACACTGAAGCTTTCTTT. It yields the protein CASSLDTNTEAFF. Drawing the rest from reference TRBV7-7 and TRBJ1-1, the complete variable domain is GAGVSQSPRYKVTKRGQDVTLRCDPISSHATLYWYQQALGQGPEFLTYFNYEAQPDKSGLPSDRFSAERPEGSISTLTIQRTEQRDSAMYRCASSLDTNTEAFFGQGTRLTVV.

This clone has just one count. This chain links TRBV7-9 with TRBJ1-5, with TRBD1 as a possible D gene (6 bases). This CDR3 is built from 16 residues. Germline CDR1 and CDR2: SEHNR and FQNEAQ (reference sequence). Trimming took off 0 bases at V and 6 bases at J, with 15 bases between the two ends. Here the CDR3 DNA reads TGTGCCAGCAGCTTAGCGACAGTGGGGGCAAGTCAGCCCCAGCATTTT. As protein: CASSLATVGASQPQHF.

This sequence joins TRBV25-1 and TRBJ2-5; TRBD1 might be the D (7 bases). This CDR3 comprises 16 residues. CDR1 is MGHDK and CDR2 is SYGVNS in the germline V gene. The ends were cut back, 10 bases at V and 4 bases at J, with 25 bases in the middle. CDR3 coding DNA: TGTGCCACCTCGCAAGGGGGGAGAGGGGGCTCAGAGACCCAGTACTTC. Its translation is CATSQGGRGGSETQYF.

J is TRBJ1-1 and V is TRBV11-2; D remains ambiguous. The V end was cut by 5 bases, the J end by 3 bases, with 10 bases between. CDR1 is SGHAT, CDR2 FQNNGV, per germline. The CDR3 is 13 amino acids. The CDR3 nucleotides are TGTGCCAGCAGCCTCAGCCGGGACACTGAAGCTTTCTTT. Translation gives CASSLSRDTEAFF. Full variable domain (missing parts from reference TRBV11-2 and TRBJ1-1): EAGVAQSPRYKIIEKRQSVAFWCNPISGHATLYWYQQILGQGPKLLIQFQNNGVVDDSQLPKDRFSAERLKGVDSTLKIQPAKLEDSAVYLCASSLSRDTEAFFGQGTRLTVV.

This chain links TRBV27 with TRBJ2-6; D may correspond to TRBD1 or TRBD2 (5 bases each). Per the germline V gene, CDR1 is MNHEY and CDR2 is SMNVEV (reference sequence). Trimming removed 2 bases at V and 4 bases at J, with 15 bases between. This CDR3 has 17 amino acids. CDR3 in DNA: TGTGCCAGCAGTTTAAGCCGGGACGGTAGGGGGGCCAACGTCCTGACTTTC. Residues: CASSLSRDGRGANVLTF.